This T cell receptor beta chain was sequenced for a study of cytomegalovirus exposure and HLA in healthy donors. Study background: Early released data had 65 million to 100 million unique TCRs, all coming from HLA-typed donors.

The CDR3 loop spans 12 amino acids. The junction had 5 bases not matched to a gene; V was cut back by 4 bases and J by 10 bases. CDR1 and CDR2 (germline): SGHNT, YYREEE (reference sequence). On this clone: Antigen unknown.

Findings and caveats of the study: After further analysis at a later stage, 16,951 TCR beta sequences were associated with HLA alleles at 0.05 false discovery rate. It was assumed in the presence/absence analyses that sequencing depth was roughly uniform across donors. Immune exposure information comprised only CMV serostatus.

Primers included in the PCR were 60 Vbeta and 13 Jbeta primers. Clones were sequenced by immunoSEQ multiplex PCR, and TCRdb holds only the in-frame ones, with some missing. This sample has 110,000 or so clones, with roughly 80% found just once. Sequencing input: PBMCs. The rearrangement links TRBV5-4 to TRBJ2-1; TRBD2 matches at 7 bases. This receptor was taken from a man aged 45-60 years in good health and CMV-seropositive. This chain's CDR3 is CASSPAAGEQFF. The CDR3, as DNA: TGTGCCAGCAGCCCCGCAGCGGGAGAGCAGTTCTTC.